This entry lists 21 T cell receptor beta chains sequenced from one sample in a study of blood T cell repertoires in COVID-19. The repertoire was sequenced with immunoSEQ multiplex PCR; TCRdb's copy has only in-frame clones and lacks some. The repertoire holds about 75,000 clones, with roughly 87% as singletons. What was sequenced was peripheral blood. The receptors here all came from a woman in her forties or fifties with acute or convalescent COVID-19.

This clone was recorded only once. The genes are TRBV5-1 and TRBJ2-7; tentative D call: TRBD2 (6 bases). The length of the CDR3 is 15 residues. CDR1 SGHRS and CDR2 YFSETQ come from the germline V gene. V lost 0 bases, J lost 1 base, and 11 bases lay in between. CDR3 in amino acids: CASSLEGLLSYEQYF. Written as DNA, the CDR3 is TGCGCCAGCAGCTTGGAAGGACTACTATCCTACGAGCAGTACTTC.

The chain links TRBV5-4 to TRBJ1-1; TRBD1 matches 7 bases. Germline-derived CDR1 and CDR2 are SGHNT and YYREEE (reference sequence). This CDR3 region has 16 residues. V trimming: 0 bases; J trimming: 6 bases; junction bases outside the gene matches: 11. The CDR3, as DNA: TGTGCCAGCAGCTTGGACAGGGGAGAGGTTGGATCTGAAGCTTTCTTT. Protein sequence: CASSLDRGEVGSEAFF.

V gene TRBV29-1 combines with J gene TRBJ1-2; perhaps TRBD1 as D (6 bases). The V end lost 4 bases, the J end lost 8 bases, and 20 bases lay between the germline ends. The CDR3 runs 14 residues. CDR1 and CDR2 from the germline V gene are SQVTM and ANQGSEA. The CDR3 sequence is CSVAPLLQGYGYTF. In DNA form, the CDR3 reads TGCAGCGTTGCTCCCCTTTTACAGGGTTACGGCTACACCTTC.

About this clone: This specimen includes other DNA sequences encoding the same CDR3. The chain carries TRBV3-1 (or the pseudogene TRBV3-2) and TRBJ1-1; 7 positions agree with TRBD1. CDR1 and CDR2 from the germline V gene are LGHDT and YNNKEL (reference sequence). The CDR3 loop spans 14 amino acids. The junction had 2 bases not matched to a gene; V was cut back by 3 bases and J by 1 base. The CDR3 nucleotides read TGTGCCAGCAGCCAGGGACAGCGGAACACTGAAGCTTTCTTT. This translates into CASSQGQRNTEAFF.

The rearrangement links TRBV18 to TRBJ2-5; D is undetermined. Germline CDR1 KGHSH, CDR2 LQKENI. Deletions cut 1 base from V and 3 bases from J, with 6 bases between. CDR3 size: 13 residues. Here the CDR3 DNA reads TGTGCCAGCTCACCACGGCAGAAAGAGACCCAGTACTTC. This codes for CASSPRQKETQYF.

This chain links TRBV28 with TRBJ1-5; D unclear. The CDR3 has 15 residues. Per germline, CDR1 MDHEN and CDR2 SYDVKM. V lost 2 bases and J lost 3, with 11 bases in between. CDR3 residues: CASSLSTPYNQPQHF. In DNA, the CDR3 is TGTGCCAGCAGTTTAAGCACCCCCTACAATCAGCCCCAGCATTTT.

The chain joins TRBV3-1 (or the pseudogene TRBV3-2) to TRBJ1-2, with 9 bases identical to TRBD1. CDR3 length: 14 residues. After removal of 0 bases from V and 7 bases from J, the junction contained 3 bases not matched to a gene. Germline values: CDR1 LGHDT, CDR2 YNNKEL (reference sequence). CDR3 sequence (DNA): TGTGCCAGCAGCCAAGAACAGGGGGCGGTTGGCTACACCTTC. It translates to CASSQEQGAVGYTF.

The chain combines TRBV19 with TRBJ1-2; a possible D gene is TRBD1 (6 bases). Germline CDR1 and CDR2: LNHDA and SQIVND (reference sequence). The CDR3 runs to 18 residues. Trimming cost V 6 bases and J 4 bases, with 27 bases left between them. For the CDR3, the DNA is TGTGCCAGTAGCCATATGGGTCGGCACAGGGAGGGAGCCTATGGCTACACCTTC. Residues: CASSHMGRHREGAYGYTF.

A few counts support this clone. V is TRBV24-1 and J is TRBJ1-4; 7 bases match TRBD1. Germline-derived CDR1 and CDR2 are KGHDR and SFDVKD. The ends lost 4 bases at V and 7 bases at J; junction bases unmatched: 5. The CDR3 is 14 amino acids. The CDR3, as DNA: TGTGCCACCAGTGAAGAGGGGGCGCTTGAAAAACTGTTTTTT. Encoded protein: CATSEEGALEKLFF.

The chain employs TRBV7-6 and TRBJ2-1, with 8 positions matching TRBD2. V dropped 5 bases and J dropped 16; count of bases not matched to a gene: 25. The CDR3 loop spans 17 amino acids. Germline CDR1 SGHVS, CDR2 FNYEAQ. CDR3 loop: CASSPVTGTSRGLVQFF. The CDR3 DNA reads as TGTGCCAGCAGCCCAGTCACCGGGACTAGTCGCGGGTTGGTTCAATTCTTC.

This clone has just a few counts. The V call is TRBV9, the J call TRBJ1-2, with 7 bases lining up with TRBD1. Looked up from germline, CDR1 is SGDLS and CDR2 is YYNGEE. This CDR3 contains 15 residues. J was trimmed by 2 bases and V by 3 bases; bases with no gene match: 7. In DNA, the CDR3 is TGTGCCAGCAGCGGAGGGGACAGCCTCAACTATGGCTACACCTTC. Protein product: CASSGGDSLNYGYTF. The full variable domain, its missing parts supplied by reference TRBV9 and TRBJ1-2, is DSGVTQTPKHLITATGQRVTLRCSPRSGDLSVYWYQQSLDQGLQFLIQYYNGEERAKGNILERFSAQQFPDLHSELNLSSLELGDSALYFCASSGGDSLNYGYTFGSGTRLTVV.

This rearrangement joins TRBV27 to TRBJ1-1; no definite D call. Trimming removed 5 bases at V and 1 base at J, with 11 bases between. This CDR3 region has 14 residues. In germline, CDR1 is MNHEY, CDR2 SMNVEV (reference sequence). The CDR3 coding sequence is TGTGCCAGCAGTAGAGTCGGCGGGAACACTGAAGCTTTCTTT. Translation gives CASSRVGGNTEAFF.

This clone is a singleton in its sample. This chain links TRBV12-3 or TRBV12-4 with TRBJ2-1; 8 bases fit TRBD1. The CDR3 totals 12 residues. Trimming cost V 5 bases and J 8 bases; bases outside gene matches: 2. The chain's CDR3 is CASSKTGDEQFF. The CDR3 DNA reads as TGTGCCAGCAGTAAGACAGGGGATGAGCAGTTCTTC.

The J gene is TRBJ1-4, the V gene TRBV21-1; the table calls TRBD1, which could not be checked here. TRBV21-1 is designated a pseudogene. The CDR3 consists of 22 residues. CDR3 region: CAGRGSKAMGIGTGAFNEKLFF. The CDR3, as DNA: TGTGCCGGACGGGGCAGCAAAGCAATGGGCATCGGGACAGGGGCGTTTAATGAAAAACTGTTTTTT.

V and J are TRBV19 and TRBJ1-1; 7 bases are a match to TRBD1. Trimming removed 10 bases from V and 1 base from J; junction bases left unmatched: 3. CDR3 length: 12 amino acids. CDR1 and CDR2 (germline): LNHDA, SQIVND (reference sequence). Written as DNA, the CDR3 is TGTGCCACCAGACAGGGGAACACTGAAGCTTTCTTT. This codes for CATRQGNTEAFF.

The CDR3 region has the DNA TGTGCCAGCAGTTTGGGAGGGAGGTACATTCAGTACTTC. Encoded protein: CASSLGGRYIQYF. The V gene is TRBV27, the J gene TRBJ2-4; the match to TRBD2 covers 7 bases. This CDR3 spans 13 amino acids. Germline CDR1 and CDR2: MNHEY and SMNVEV (reference sequence). V was clipped by 3 bases and J by 8 bases; unmatched bases: 4.

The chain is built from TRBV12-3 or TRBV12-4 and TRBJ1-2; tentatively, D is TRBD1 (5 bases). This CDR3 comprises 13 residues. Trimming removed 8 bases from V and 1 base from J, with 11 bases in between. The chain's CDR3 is CASLGAYNYGYTF. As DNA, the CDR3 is TGTGCCAGCCTAGGGGCCTATAACTATGGCTACACCTTC.

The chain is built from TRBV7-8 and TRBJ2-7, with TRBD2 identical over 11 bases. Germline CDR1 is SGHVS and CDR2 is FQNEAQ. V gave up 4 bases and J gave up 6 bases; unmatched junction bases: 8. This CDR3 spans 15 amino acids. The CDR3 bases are TGTGCCAGCAGCTCTTCACTAGCGGGAGCTGGCGAGCAGTACTTC. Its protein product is CASSSSLAGAGEQYF.

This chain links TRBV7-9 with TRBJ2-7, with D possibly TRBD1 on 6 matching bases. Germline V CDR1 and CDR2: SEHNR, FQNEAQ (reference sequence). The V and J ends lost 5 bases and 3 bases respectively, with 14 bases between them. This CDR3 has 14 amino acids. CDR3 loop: CASSPQATGYEQYF. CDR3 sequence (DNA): TGTGCCAGCAGCCCACAGGCGACAGGCTACGAGCAGTACTTC.

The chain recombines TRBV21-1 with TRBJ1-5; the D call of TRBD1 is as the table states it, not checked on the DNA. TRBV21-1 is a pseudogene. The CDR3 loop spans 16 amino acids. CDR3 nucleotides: TGTGCCAGCAGCAAAGACCCAGGGGAAGGCAATCAGCCCCAGCATTTT. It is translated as CASSKDPGEGNQPQHF.

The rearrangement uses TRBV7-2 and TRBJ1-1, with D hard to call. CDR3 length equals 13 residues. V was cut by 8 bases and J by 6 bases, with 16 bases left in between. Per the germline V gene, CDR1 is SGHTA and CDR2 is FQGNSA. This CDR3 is CASVRRLDAEAFF. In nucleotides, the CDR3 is TGTGCCAGCGTGAGGCGGCTTGACGCTGAAGCTTTCTTT.